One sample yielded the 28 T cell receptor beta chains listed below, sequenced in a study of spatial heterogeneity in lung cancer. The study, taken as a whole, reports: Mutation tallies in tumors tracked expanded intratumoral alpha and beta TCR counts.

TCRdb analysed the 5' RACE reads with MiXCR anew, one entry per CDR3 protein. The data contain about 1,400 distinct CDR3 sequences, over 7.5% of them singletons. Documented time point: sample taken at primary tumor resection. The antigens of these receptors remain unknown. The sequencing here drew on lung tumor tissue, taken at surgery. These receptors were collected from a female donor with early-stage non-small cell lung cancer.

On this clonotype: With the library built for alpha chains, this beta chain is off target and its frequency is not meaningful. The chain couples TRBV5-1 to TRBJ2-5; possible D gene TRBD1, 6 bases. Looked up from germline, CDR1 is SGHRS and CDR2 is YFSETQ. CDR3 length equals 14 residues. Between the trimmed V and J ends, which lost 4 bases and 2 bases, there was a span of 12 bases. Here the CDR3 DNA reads TGCGCCAGCAGCCTCCGACAGGAGCAAGAGACCCAGTACTTC. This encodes CASSLRQEQETQYF.

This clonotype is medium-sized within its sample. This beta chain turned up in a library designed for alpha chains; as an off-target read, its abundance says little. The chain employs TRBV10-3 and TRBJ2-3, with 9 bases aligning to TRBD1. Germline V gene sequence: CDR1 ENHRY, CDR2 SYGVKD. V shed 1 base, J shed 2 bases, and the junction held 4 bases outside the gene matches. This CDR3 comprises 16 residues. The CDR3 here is CAISELQGADTDTQYF. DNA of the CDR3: TGTGCCATCAGTGAGTTACAGGGGGCCGACACAGATACGCAGTATTTT.

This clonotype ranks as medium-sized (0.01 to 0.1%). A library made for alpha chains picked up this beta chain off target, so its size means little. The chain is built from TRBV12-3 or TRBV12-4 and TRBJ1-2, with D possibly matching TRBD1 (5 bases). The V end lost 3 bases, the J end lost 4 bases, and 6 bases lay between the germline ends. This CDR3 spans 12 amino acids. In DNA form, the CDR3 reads TGTGCCAGCAGTTTTGGGACCTATGGCTACACCTTC. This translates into CASSFGTYGYTF.

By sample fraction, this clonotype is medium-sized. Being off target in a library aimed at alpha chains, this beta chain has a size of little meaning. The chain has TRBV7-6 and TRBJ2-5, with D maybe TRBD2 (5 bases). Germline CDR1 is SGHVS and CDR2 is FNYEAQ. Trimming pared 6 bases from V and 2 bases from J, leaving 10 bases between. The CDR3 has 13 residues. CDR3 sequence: CASRRRPQETQYF. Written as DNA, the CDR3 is TGTGCCAGCAGGCGGAGGCCTCAAGAGACCCAGTACTTC.

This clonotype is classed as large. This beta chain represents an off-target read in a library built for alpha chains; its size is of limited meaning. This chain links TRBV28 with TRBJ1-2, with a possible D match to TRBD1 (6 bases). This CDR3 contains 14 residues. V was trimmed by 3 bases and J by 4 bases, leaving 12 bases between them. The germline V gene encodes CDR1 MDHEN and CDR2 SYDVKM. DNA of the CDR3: TGTGCCAGCAGTTTCAGGGGTAGGGGCTATGGCTACACCTTC. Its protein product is CASSFRGRGYGYTF.

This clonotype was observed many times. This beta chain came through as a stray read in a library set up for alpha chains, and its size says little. The CDR3 sequence is CASSLRTSAYNEQFF. CDR3 nucleotide sequence: TGTGCCAGCAGCTTACGTACTAGCGCGTACAATGAGCAGTTCTTC. The genes are TRBV7-2 and TRBJ2-1; 7 nucleotides match TRBD2. Germline assignment: CDR1 SGHTA and CDR2 FQGNSA. CDR3 size: 15 residues. V was clipped by 2 bases and J by 4 bases; unmatched bases: 5.

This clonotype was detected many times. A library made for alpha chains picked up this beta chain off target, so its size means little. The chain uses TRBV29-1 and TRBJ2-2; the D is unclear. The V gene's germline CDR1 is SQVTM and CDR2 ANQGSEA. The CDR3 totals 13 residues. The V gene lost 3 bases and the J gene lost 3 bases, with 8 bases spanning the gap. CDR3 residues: CSVDPSHTGELFF. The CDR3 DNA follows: TGCAGCGTTGACCCATCCCACACCGGGGAGCTGTTTTTT.

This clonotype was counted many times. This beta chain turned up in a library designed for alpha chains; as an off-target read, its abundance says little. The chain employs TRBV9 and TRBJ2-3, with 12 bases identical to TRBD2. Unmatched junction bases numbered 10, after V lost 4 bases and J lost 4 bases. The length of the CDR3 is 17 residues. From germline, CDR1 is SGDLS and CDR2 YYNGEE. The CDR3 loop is CASSPQLAGGVPDTQYF. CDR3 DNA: TGTGCCAGCAGCCCACAACTAGCGGGAGGAGTCCCAGATACGCAGTATTTT.

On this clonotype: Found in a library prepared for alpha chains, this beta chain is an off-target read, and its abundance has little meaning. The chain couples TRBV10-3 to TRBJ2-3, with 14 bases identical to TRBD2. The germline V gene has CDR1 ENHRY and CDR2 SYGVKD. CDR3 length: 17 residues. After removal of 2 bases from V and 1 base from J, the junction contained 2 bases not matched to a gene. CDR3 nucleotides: TGTGCCATCAGTGAGGGGACTAGCGGGGGCCGCACAGATACGCAGTATTTT. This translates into CAISEGTSGGRTDTQYF.

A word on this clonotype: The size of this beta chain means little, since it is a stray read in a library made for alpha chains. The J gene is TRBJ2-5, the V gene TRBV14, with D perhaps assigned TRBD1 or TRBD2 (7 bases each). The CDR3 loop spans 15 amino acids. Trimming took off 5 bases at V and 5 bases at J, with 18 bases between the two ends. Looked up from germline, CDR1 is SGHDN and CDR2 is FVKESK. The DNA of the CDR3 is TGTGCCAGCAGCTTCCGACAGGGAGGGCGCGAGACCCAGTACTTC. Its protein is CASSFRQGGRETQYF.

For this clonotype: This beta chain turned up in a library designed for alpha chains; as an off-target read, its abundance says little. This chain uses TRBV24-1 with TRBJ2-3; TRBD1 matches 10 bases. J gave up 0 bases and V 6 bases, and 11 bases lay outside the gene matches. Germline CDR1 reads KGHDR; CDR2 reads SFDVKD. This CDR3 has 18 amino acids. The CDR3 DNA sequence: TGTGCCACCAGTCGGACAGGGGGATTGGGGCCTAGCACAGATACGCAGTATTTT. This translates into CATSRTGGLGPSTDTQYF.

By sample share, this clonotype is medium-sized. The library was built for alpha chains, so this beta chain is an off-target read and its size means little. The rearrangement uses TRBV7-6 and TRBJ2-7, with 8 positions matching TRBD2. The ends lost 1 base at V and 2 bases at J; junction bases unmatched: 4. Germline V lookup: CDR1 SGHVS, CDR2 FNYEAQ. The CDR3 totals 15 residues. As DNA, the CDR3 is TGTGCCAGCAGCTTAGAGAATAGCGGGGCCTACGAGCAGTACTTC. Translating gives CASSLENSGAYEQYF.

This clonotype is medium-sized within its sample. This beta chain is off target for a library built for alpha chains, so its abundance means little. The CDR3 sequence: CASSPPSTDTQYF. CDR3 in DNA: TGTGCCAGCTCACCACCGAGCACAGATACGCAGTATTTT. The rearrangement links TRBV18 to TRBJ2-3; no reliable D call. The CDR3 runs 13 residues. V gave up 0 bases and J gave up 0 bases, with 1 base separating them. The germline V gene has CDR1 KGHSH and CDR2 LQKENI.

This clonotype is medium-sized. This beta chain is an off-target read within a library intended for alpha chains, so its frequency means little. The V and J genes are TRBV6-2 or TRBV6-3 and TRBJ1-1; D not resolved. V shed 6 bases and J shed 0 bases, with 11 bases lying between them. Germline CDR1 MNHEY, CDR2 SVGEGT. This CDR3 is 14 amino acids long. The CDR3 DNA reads TGTGCCAGCAGGATGGACGGATTGAACACTGAAGCTTTCTTT. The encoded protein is CASRMDGLNTEAFF.

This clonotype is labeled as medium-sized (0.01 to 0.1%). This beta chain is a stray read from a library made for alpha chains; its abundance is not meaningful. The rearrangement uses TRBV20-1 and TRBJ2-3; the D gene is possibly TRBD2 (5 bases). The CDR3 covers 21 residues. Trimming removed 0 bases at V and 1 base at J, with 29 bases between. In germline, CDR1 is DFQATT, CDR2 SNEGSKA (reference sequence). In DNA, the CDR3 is TGCAGTGCTAGAGAACCCTCCTCCCTAGGGCAACGGCCGAGGGGCACAGATACGCAGTATTTT. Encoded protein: CSAREPSSLGQRPRGTDTQYF.

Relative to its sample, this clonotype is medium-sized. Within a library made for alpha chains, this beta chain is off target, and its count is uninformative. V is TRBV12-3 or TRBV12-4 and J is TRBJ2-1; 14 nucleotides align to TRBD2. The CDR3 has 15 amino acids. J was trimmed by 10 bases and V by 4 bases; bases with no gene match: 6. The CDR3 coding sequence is TGTGCCAGCAGTTGGGGGACTAGCGGGAGATTGGAGCAGTTCTTC. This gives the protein CASSWGTSGRLEQFF.

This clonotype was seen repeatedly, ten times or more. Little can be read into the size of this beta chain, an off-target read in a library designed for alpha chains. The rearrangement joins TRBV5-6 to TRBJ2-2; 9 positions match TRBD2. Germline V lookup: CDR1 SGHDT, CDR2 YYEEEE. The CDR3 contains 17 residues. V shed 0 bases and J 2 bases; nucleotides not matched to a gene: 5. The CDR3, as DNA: TGTGCCAGCAGCTTGGGCAGCGGGAGGCCAAACACCGGGGAGCTGTTTTTT. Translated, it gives CASSLGSGRPNTGELFF.

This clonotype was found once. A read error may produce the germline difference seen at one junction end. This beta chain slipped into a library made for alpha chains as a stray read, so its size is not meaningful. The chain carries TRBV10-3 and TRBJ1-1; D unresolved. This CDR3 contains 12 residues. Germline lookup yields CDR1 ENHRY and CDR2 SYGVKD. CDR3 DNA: TGTACCATCAGTTTACAGAACACTGAAGCTTTCTTT. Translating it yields CTISLQNTEAFF.

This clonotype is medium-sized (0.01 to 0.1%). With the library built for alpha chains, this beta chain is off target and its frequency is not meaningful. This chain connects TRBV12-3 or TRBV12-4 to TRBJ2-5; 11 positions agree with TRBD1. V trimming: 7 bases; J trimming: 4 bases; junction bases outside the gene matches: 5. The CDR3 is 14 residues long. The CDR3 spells CASNAGTGGETQYF. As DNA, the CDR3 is TGTGCCAGCAATGCCGGGACAGGGGGAGAGACCCAGTACTTC.

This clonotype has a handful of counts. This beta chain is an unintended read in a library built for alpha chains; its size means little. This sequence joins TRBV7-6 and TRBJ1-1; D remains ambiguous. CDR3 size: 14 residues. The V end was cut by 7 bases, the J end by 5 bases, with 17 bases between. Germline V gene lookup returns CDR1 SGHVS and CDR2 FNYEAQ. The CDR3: CASTLDPLGTEAFF. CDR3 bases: TGTGCCAGCACCCTTGACCCCCTGGGGACTGAAGCTTTCTTT.

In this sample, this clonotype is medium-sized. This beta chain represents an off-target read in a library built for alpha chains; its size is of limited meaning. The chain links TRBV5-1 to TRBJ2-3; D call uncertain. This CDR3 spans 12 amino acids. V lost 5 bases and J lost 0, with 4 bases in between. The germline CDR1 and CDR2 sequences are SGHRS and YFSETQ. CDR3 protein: CASRASTDTQYF. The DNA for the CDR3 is TGCGCCAGCAGGGCAAGCACAGATACGCAGTATTTT.

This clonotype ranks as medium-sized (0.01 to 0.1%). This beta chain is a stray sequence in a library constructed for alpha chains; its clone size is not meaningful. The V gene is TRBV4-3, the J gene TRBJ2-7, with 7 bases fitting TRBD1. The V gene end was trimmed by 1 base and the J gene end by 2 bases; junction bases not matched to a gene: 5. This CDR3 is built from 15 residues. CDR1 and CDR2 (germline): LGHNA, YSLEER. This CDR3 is CASSQGLRGPYEQYF. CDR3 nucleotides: TGCGCCAGCAGCCAAGGACTAAGGGGGCCCTACGAGCAGTACTTC.

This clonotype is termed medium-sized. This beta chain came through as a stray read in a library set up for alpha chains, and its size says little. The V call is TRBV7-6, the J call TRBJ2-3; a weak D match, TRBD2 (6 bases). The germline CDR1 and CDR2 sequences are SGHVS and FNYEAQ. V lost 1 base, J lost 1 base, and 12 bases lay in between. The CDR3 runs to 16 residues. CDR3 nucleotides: TGTGCCAGCAGCTTAGGGGTTGGCGGGGGCACAGATACGCAGTATTTT. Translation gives CASSLGVGGGTDTQYF. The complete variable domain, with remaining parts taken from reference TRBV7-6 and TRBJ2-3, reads GAGVSQSPRYKVTKRGQDVALRCDPISGHVSLYWYRQALGQGPEFLTYFNYEAQQDKSGLPNDRFSAERPEGSISTLTIQRTEQRDSAMYRCASSLGVGGGTDTQYFGPGTRLTVL.

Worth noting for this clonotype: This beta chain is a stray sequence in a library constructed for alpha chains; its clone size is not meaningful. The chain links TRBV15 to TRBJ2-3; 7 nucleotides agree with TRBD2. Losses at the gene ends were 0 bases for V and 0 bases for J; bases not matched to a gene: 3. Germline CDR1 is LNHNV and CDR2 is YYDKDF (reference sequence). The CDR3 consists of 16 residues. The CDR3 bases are TGTGCCACCAGCAGAGAGGGCGGGGGTAGCACAGATACGCAGTATTTT. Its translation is CATSREGGGSTDTQYF.

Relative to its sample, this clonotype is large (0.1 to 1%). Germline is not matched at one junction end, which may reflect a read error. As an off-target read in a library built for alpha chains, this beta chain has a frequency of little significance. Here the CDR3 reads CSARPLDSTETARGVLF. The CDR3, as DNA: TGCAGTGCTAGACCCCTGGATAGCACCGAGACTGCCAGGGGGGTCCTATTC. The chain has TRBV20-1 and TRBJ2-7; D may be TRBD1 (7 bases). Germline values: CDR1 DFQATT, CDR2 SNEGSKA (reference sequence). The CDR3 totals 17 residues.

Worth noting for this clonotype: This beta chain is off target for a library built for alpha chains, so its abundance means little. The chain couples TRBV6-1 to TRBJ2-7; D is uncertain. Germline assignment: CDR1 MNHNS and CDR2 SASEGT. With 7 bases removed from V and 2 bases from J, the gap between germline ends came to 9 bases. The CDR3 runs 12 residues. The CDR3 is CASNDGPYEQYF. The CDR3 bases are TGTGCCAGCAATGACGGGCCCTACGAGCAGTACTTC.

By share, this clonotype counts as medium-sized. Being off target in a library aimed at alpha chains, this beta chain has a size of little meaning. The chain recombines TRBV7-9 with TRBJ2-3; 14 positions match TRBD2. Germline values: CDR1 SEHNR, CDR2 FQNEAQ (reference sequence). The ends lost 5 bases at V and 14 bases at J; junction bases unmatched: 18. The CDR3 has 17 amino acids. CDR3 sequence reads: CASSPSWTSGGHRQLYF. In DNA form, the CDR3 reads TGTGCCAGCAGCCCATCCTGGACTAGCGGGGGGCACCGGCAGCTGTATTTT.

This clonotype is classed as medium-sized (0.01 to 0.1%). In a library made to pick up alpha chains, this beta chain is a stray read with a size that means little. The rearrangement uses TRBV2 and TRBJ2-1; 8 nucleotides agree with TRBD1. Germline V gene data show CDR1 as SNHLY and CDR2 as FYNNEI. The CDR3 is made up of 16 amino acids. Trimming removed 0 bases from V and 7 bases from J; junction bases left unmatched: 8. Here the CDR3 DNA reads TGTGCCAGCAGTGAAGCGCTTAGGACAGGGAGGAATGAGCAGTTCTTC. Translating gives CASSEALRTGRNEQFF.